Listed here is a single T cell receptor beta chain. The source of the sample is a study of control samples from healthy donors and cancer patients. TCRdb's copy holds only in-frame clones and misses some; the assay was immunoSEQ multiplex PCR. This repertoire shows around 53,000 clones, roughly 87% found once; its top ten account for around 15%. Deletions cut 4 bases from V and 7 bases from J, with 2 bases between. The CDR3 covers 11 residues. Germline CDR1 and CDR2: SNHLY and FYNNEI. The genes are TRBV2 and TRBJ1-6; no clear D. The sample consisted of PBMCs. The clonotype comes from a man aged 55 to 70 with head and neck cancer. This chain's CDR3 is CASSVNSPLHF. DNA for the CDR3: TGTGCCAGCAGTGTAAATTCACCCCTCCACTTT.